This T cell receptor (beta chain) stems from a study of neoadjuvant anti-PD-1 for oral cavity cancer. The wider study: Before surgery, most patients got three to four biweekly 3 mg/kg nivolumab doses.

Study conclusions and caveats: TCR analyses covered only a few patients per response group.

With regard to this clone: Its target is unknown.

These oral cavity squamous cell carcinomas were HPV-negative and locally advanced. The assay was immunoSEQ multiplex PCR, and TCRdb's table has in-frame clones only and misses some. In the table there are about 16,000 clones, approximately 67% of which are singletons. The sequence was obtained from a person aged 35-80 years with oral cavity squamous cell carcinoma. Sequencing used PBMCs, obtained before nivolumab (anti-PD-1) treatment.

CDR3: CASSQTGLGPQHF. The CDR3 DNA reads TGTGCCAGCAGCCAGACAGGGCTGGGGCCCCAGCATTTT. This rearrangement joins TRBV14 to TRBJ1-5; 7 nucleotides align to TRBD1. The CDR3 totals 13 residues. V gave up 3 bases and J gave up 9 bases; unmatched junction bases: 5. Germline V gene data show CDR1 as SGHDN and CDR2 as FVKESK.